These 26 T cell receptor beta chains came from one sample sequenced in a study of blood T cell repertoires in COVID-19. Produced via immunoSEQ multiplex PCR; TCRdb's table is partial and in-frame only. Among 100,000 or so clones, 85% were seen once, and the ten largest hold roughly 10%. Sequenced sample: peripheral blood. The receptors originated from a woman between 70 and 85 years old with active or convalescent COVID-19.

The chain employs TRBV5-4 and TRBJ2-1; 12 bases align to TRBD2. The CDR3 is made up of 17 amino acids. Germline V gene sequence: CDR1 SGHNT, CDR2 YYREEE (reference sequence). The junction had 9 bases not matched to a gene; V was cut back by 2 bases and J by 6 bases. The CDR3 loop reads CASSLRTSGVTVNEQFF. DNA for the CDR3: TGTGCCAGCAGCTTACGGACTAGCGGGGTTACGGTCAATGAGCAGTTCTTC.

This chain joins TRBV3-1 (or the pseudogene TRBV3-2) and TRBJ2-5; a possible D gene is TRBD2 (6 bases). From germline, CDR1 is LGHDT and CDR2 YNNKEL (reference sequence). V dropped 0 bases and J dropped 5 bases, with 13 bases sitting between them. This CDR3 region has 15 residues. The CDR3 here is CASSQDGGGWETQYF. CDR3 DNA sequence: TGTGCCAGCAGCCAAGACGGGGGTGGGTGGGAGACCCAGTACTTC.

The rearrangement links TRBV7-9 to TRBJ2-1; TRBD2 is a possible D gene (6 bases). From germline, CDR1 is SEHNR and CDR2 FQNEAQ (reference sequence). The CDR3 runs 15 residues. Trimming cost V 5 bases and J 1 base, with 12 bases left between them. Written as DNA, the CDR3 is TGTGCCAGCAGCCCCCCGGGGGAATCCTACAATGAGCAGTTCTTC. Its protein product is CASSPPGESYNEQFF.

The V call is TRBV5-1, the J call TRBJ2-5; a possible D gene is TRBD2 (6 bases). With 3 bases removed from V and 0 bases from J, the gap between germline ends came to 9 bases. This CDR3 has 14 residues. Germline CDR1 reads SGHRS; CDR2 reads YFSETQ. CDR3 in amino acids: CASSWGGNQETQYF. The DNA for the CDR3 is TGCGCCAGCAGCTGGGGCGGGAACCAAGAGACCCAGTACTTC. The variable domain in full, completed from reference TRBV5-1 and TRBJ2-5, reads KAGVTQTPRYLIKTRGQQVTLSCSPISGHRSVSWYQQTPGQGLQFLFEYFSETQRNKGNFPGRFSGRQFSNSRSEMNVSTLELGDSALYLCASSWGGNQETQYFGPGTRLLVL.

The J gene is TRBJ1-1, the V gene TRBV2; D gene unclear. The CDR3 loop spans 15 amino acids. Germline assignment: CDR1 SNHLY and CDR2 FYNNEI. V was pared by 2 bases and J by 4 bases, with 14 bases between. CDR3 in amino acids: CASSERERVSTEAFF. In nucleotides, the CDR3 is TGTGCCAGCAGTGAACGGGAGAGGGTGAGCACTGAAGCTTTCTTT.

The gene calls are TRBV3-1 (or the pseudogene TRBV3-2) and TRBJ2-1; 10 bases match TRBD2. Per the germline V gene, CDR1 is LGHDT and CDR2 is YNNKEL (reference sequence). J lost 12 bases, V lost 5 bases, and 13 bases had no gene match. CDR3 length equals 15 residues. CDR3 nucleotide sequence: TGTGCCAGCAGCGTAAAAGCGGGAGGGGATGTGGCGCAGTTCTTC. It specifies CASSVKAGGDVAQFF.

The chain links TRBV27 to TRBJ2-7; 11 nucleotides align to TRBD2. Unmatched junction bases numbered 6, after V lost 5 bases and J lost 3 bases. Per germline, CDR1 MNHEY and CDR2 SMNVEV (reference sequence). CDR3 length equals 15 residues. CDR3 nucleotide sequence: TGTGCCAGCAGTAGCCCGGGACTAGCGGACTACGAGCAGTACTTC. Translation: CASSSPGLADYEQYF.

The rearrangement joins TRBV10-3 to TRBJ2-3; 10 nucleotides line up with TRBD2. The CDR3 runs to 18 residues. CDR1 and CDR2 (germline): ENHRY, SYGVKD. V shed 4 bases, J shed 2 bases, and the junction held 12 bases outside the gene matches. The CDR3 DNA reads TGTGCCATCAGTGCGAGCGGGGGGGCTGGAATGAACACAGATACGCAGTATTTT. Translating gives CAISASGGAGMNTDTQYF.

V and J are TRBV13 and TRBJ1-1, with a possible D match to TRBD1 (5 bases). From germline, CDR1 is PRHDT and CDR2 FYEKMQ (reference sequence). Trimming stripped 5 bases from V and 1 base from J, with 8 bases between. This CDR3 has 13 residues. The CDR3 DNA reads as TGTGCCAGCAGCCTAACAGGGAACACTGAAGCTTTCTTT. Residues: CASSLTGNTEAFF.

This sequence joins TRBV9 and TRBJ1-6, with D tentatively TRBD1 (5 bases). Deletions cut 0 bases from V and 6 bases from J, with 7 bases between. CDR3 size: 14 residues. Germline CDR1 SGDLS, CDR2 YYNGEE. CDR3 sequence reads: CASSVGQLNSPLHF. CDR3 nucleotides: TGTGCCAGCAGCGTAGGACAGCTTAATTCACCCCTCCACTTT.

The gene calls are TRBV4-3 and TRBJ1-2; 9 bases are a match to TRBD1. Unmatched junction bases numbered 13, after V lost 4 bases and J lost 7 bases. The CDR3 is made up of 16 amino acids. The germline CDR1 and CDR2 sequences are LGHNA and YSLEER. The CDR3 nucleotides are TGCGCCAGCAGCCCCCGGGACAGGGATACGATTAGTGGCTACACCTTC. It encodes CASSPRDRDTISGYTF.

The chain uses TRBV2 and TRBJ1-2, with TRBD1 identical over 7 bases. V gave up 6 bases and J gave up 4 bases; unmatched junction bases: 5. CDR3 length: 13 residues. CDR1 SNHLY and CDR2 FYNNEI come from the germline V gene. CDR3 DNA sequence: TGTGCCAGCAGGCAGGGACAGAGCTATGGCTACACCTTC. As protein: CASRQGQSYGYTF.

CDR3 amino acids: CASSQDWGTAGNTIYF. CDR3 nucleotides: TGCGCCAGCAGCCAAGATTGGGGCACGGCTGGAAACACCATATATTTT. This sequence joins TRBV4-3 and TRBJ1-3, with a weak D call TRBD1 (5 bases). V was pared by 0 bases and J by 2 bases, with 11 bases between. The length of the CDR3 is 16 residues. Per the germline V gene, CDR1 is LGHNA and CDR2 is YSLEER.

The chain joins TRBV6-5 to TRBJ2-3; 8 nucleotides match TRBD1. Looked up from germline, CDR1 is MNHEY and CDR2 is SVGAGI. J gave up 3 bases and V 0 bases, and 5 bases lay outside the gene matches. CDR3 size: 16 residues. In DNA, the CDR3 is TGTGCCAGCAGTTACTCGGCAGGGGGCGTAACAGATACGCAGTATTTT. Protein sequence: CASSYSAGGVTDTQYF.

A single count supports this clone. This chain joins TRBV6-6 and TRBJ2-1, with TRBD2 as a possible D gene (6 bases). Germline V gene sequence: CDR1 MNHNY, CDR2 SVGAGI (reference sequence). V lost 5 bases to trimming and J lost 8 bases, with 10 bases between them. The CDR3 is made up of 12 amino acids. Written as DNA, the CDR3 is TGTGCCAGCAGTGCCACTAGCTATGAGCAGTTCTTC. This translates into CASSATSYEQFF.

This clone has just one count. This sequence joins TRBV6-5 and TRBJ1-3, with D unresolved. V was pared by 0 bases and J by 2 bases, with 8 bases between. Germline CDR1 reads MNHEY; CDR2 reads SVGAGI. The CDR3 has 15 amino acids. CDR3 in amino acids: CASSYSTAAGNTIYF. As DNA, the CDR3 is TGTGCCAGCAGTTACTCGACTGCCGCTGGAAACACCATATATTTT.

The V gene is TRBV6-2 or TRBV6-3, the J gene TRBJ1-2, with D maybe TRBD1 (6 bases). V dropped 5 bases and J dropped 2 bases, with 15 bases sitting between them. The CDR3 sequence is 15 residues long. Germline CDR1 reads MNHEY; CDR2 reads SVGEGT. CDR3 protein: CASSIRTGKNYGYTF. DNA for the CDR3: TGTGCCAGCAGTATCCGAACAGGGAAAAACTATGGCTACACCTTC.

The genes are TRBV18 and TRBJ1-5; 12 bases agree with TRBD1. V trimming: 0 bases; J trimming: 0 bases; junction bases outside the gene matches: 3. This CDR3 spans 18 amino acids. Germline V gene data show CDR1 as KGHSH and CDR2 as LQKENI. This CDR3 reads CASSPPGTGGSSNQPQHF. In nucleotides, the CDR3 is TGTGCCAGCTCACCACCCGGGACAGGGGGCTCTAGCAATCAGCCCCAGCATTTT.

CDR3 nucleotides: TGCAGCGTTGCTAGCGGGGATAACACCGGGGAGCTGTTTTTT. Amino acid sequence: CSVASGDNTGELFF. The chain links TRBV29-1 to TRBJ2-2, with TRBD2 matching over 9 bases. Germline trimming cut 4 bases from V and 2 bases from J; bases unmatched to any gene: 2. The CDR3 totals 14 residues. The germline gives CDR1 SQVTM, CDR2 ANQGSEA.

In DNA form, the CDR3 reads TGTGCCAGCAGCCAAAGTGGGGGGAATGAGCAGTTCTTC. This codes for CASSQSGGNEQFF. V is TRBV3-1 (or the pseudogene TRBV3-2) and J is TRBJ2-1; TRBD2 might be the D (6 bases). The CDR3 runs to 13 residues. The germline V gene has CDR1 LGHDT and CDR2 YNNKEL (reference sequence). The V gene lost 2 bases and the J gene lost 7 bases, with 9 bases spanning the gap.

The V call is TRBV5-1, the J call TRBJ1-4; 7 bases agree with TRBD1. With V trimmed by 0 bases and J by 8 bases, 7 bases remained unmatched. The germline V gene has CDR1 SGHRS and CDR2 YFSETQ. There are 15 residues in the CDR3. CDR3 in amino acids: CASSLVGTAPEKLFF. The CDR3, as DNA: TGCGCCAGCAGCTTGGTAGGGACAGCACCCGAAAAACTGTTTTTT. The complete variable domain, with remaining parts taken from reference TRBV5-1 and TRBJ1-4, reads KAGVTQTPRYLIKTRGQQVTLSCSPISGHRSVSWYQQTPGQGLQFLFEYFSETQRNKGNFPGRFSGRQFSNSRSEMNVSTLELGDSALYLCASSLVGTAPEKLFFGSGTQLSVL.

The chain has TRBV7-2 and TRBJ2-3, with D maybe TRBD2 (5 bases). CDR1 and CDR2 (germline): SGHTA, FQGNSA. This CDR3 has 15 residues. Trimming removed 5 bases from V and 6 bases from J, with 18 bases in between. This CDR3 reads CASSLGLLGGDTQYF. The CDR3 nucleotides read TGTGCCAGCAGCCTCGGACTCCTAGGCGGGGATACGCAGTATTTT.

This chain links TRBV3-1 (or the pseudogene TRBV3-2) with TRBJ1-6, with D unresolved. CDR3 size: 12 residues. Germline CDR1 is LGHDT and CDR2 is YNNKEL (reference sequence). Trimming removed 3 bases at V and 11 bases at J, with 8 bases between. The CDR3 DNA sequence: TGTGCCAGCAGCCACGCCCCGGCACCCCTCCACTTT. Amino acids: CASSHAPAPLHF.

This clone turned up a few times. The rearrangement joins TRBV7-9 to TRBJ2-4, with D possibly being TRBD2 (7 bases). The V gene lost 8 bases and the J gene lost 8 bases, with 22 bases spanning the gap. Germline V gene data show CDR1 as SEHNR and CDR2 as FQNEAQ (reference sequence). This CDR3 comprises 15 residues. The CDR3 is CASSSWGGAVDIQYF. CDR3 in DNA: TGTGCCAGCTCCTCCTGGGGGGGGGCCGTAGACATTCAGTACTTC. Full variable domain (outside the CDR3, taken from reference TRBV7-9 and TRBJ2-4): DTGVSQNPRHKITKRGQNVTFRCDPISEHNRLYWYRQTLGQGPEFLTYFQNEAQLEKSRLLSDRFSAERPKGSFSTLEIQRTEQGDSAMYLCASSSWGGAVDIQYFGAGTRLSVL.

This clone was observed once. This chain joins TRBV3-1 (or the pseudogene TRBV3-2) and TRBJ1-1, with D possibly being TRBD1 (5 bases). The CDR3 runs to 15 residues. Trimming pared 2 bases from V and 1 base from J, leaving 11 bases between. Germline CDR1 and CDR2: LGHDT and YNNKEL (reference sequence). CDR3 residues: CASSQIGAGNTEAFF. The DNA for the CDR3 is TGTGCCAGCAGCCAAATAGGGGCCGGGAACACTGAAGCTTTCTTT.

The chain uses TRBV28 and TRBJ1-5; weak D call: TRBD1 (6 bases). Germline loops: CDR1 MDHEN, CDR2 SYDVKM. Trimming left V 4 bases short and J 4 bases short, with 23 bases between. This CDR3 region has 18 residues. For the CDR3, the DNA is TGTGCCAGCAGTTACCTGGGGGGGGCGATGATGAGGAATCAGCCCCAGCATTTT. Protein sequence: CASSYLGGAMMRNQPQHF.